These T cell receptor beta chains were read from a single sample in a study of T cell changes during pregnancy in multiple sclerosis. Assay used: immunoSEQ multiplex PCR; TCRdb lists only in-frame clones, some missing. The sample has fewer than 40,000 clones; 75% to 95% are singletons. Sequenced here: CD8+ T cells from peripheral blood mononuclear cells, sampled after pregnancy. The receptors derive from a female donor with multiple sclerosis, enrolled in a pregnancy study. Both conserved end residues are part of each CDR3. D genes are given only for firm matches. Size is stated for part of the rows, as once, few or many counts, or as a class when the clone is expanded.

V gene	J gene	clone size	D gene	CDR3 DNA	CDR3 protein
TRBV6-1	TRBJ2-3	-	TRBD2	TGTGCCAGCAGTGAAACCCCGGGAGGCGGGGGCACAGATACGCAGTATTTT	CASSETPGGGGTDTQYF
TRBV30	TRBJ1-1	-	-	TGTGCCAGCAACAGGAGAAGGACTGAAGCTTTCTTT	CASNRRRTEAFF
TRBV5-4	TRBJ2-7	once	TRBD2	TGTGCCAGCAGCCTAGCGGGGGGGCCCTCGGAGCAGTACTTC	CASSLAGGPSEQYF
TRBV29-1	TRBJ2-5	-	-	TGCAGCGTTGAGGACAGACCATTCGGACGGGAGACCCAGTACTTC	CSVEDRPFGRETQYF
TRBV27	TRBJ1-5	-	TRBD1	TGTGCCAGCAGCCTAACATTAGGACAGGGGAGTCAGCCCCAGCATTTT	CASSLTLGQGSQPQHF
TRBV7-3	TRBJ2-5	-	-	TGTGCCAGCAGCGCCGAACTAGCACCTAAAGAGACCCAGTACTTC	CASSAELAPKETQYF
TRBV2	TRBJ2-7	-	-	TGTGCCAGCAGTGCCCGAGGCTACGAGCAGTACTTC	CASSARGYEQYF
TRBV28	TRBJ1-5	-	TRBD1	TGTGCCAGCAGTGGGGACAGGGGACTTAATCAGCCCCAGCATTTT	CASSGDRGLNQPQHF
TRBV11-1	TRBJ1-2	-	TRBD1	TGTGCCAGCAGCTTCGACAGGGGCGCCTATGGCTACACCTTC	CASSFDRGAYGYTF
TRBV2	TRBJ1-2	-	-	TGTGCCAGCAGTGAAGACTATCCAGGCTACACCTTC	CASSEDYPGYTF
TRBV2	TRBJ2-1	-	TRBD2	TGTGCCAGCAGTGGAGGAGGGACTAGGGGGGACGATGAGCAGTTCTTC	CASSGGGTRGDDEQFF
TRBV6-5	TRBJ2-7	-	TRBD1	TGTGCCAGCAGACCGGGGACAGACACTATCTACGAGCAGTACTTC	CASRPGTDTIYEQYF
TRBV27	TRBJ2-7	-	-	TGTGCCAGCAGCCCGGGACCCCGGGACTTTGACTCCTACGAGCAGTACTTC	CASSPGPRDFDSYEQYF
TRBV9	TRBJ1-6	-	-	TGTGCCAGCAGCGTAGGCACTCCAAGCTCACCCCTCCACTTT	CASSVGTPSSPLHF
TRBV5-4	TRBJ1-1	-	TRBD1	TGTGCCAGCAGCAGGGACAGGGCGGGTGAAGCTTTCTTT	CASSRDRAGEAFF
TRBV6-5	TRBJ2-7	-	-	TGTGCCAGCAGTTCCGGGAGTTACGAGCAGTACTTC	CASSSGSYEQYF
TRBV28	TRBJ1-5	once	TRBD1	TGTGCCAGCAGTATAACAGGGGGGGGTCAGCCCCAGCATTTT	CASSITGGGQPQHF
TRBV6-1	TRBJ1-2	-	-	TGTGCCAGCAGTGAGAGCCGGGGATATAACTATGGCTACACCTTC	CASSESRGYNYGYTF
TRBV7-8	TRBJ2-1	-	TRBD2	TGTGCCAGCAGCTCTAGCGGGAGGGCCCATGAGCAGTTCTTC	CASSSSGRAHEQFF
TRBV2	TRBJ2-5	-	-	TGTGCCAGCCCCTCAATCGGACATTCTCTGGAGATACAACAAGAGACCCAGTACTTC	CASPSIGHSLEIQQETQYF
TRBV15	TRBJ1-1	-	-	TGTGCCACCAGCAGAGGGCAGGGCACTGAAGCTTTCTTT	CATSRGQGTEAFF
TRBV11-2	TRBJ1-1	few	TRBD1	TGTGCCAGCAGCTTGCAGGGCGGACAGGGCACTGAAGCTTTCTTT	CASSLQGGQGTEAFF
TRBV10-1	TRBJ2-5	-	-	TGCGCCAGCAGTGAGGACTACGGGGAGACCCAGTACTTC	CASSEDYGETQYF
TRBV7-9	TRBJ2-5	-	TRBD1	TGTGCCAGCCAGACCGGGACAGCTAAAGAGACCCAGTACTTC	CASQTGTAKETQYF
TRBV6-5	TRBJ2-7	-	-	TGTGCCAGCACCTTCGGCGGGCATCCCGCGCAGTACTTC	CASTFGGHPAQYF
TRBV9	TRBJ2-7	-	TRBD1	TGTGCCAGCAGCGTAGGGGACAGGTTATACGAGCAGTACTTC	CASSVGDRLYEQYF